A selection of T cell receptor beta chains follows, all from one sample in a study of beta chain features in type 1 diabetes. Sequencing used immunoSEQ multiplex PCR; TCRdb keeps in-frame clones, though not all of them. Of hundreds of thousands of clones listed, around 15% are singletons. The sequencing input was naive CD4+ T cells from blood. The receptors come from a man younger than 35 with type 1 diabetes. Each CDR3 is given with its conserved first and last residue. The D gene is left open where the match is weak. Only part of the rows carry a size: once, few, many, or a class if the clone is expanded.

CDR3 DNA,CDR3 protein,J gene,D gene,clone size,V gene
TGTGCCAGCTCACATACAGACAACTATGGCTACACCTTC,CASSHTDNYGYTF,TRBJ1-2,NA,NA,TRBV18
TGTGCCAGCAGTTTAATATCTGGTCGGGAGGGGTACGAGCAGTACTTC,CASSLISGREGYEQYF,TRBJ2-7,TRBD2,NA,TRBV27
TGTGCCAGCTCACCAGACGGGGCCAACGTCCTGACTTTC,CASSPDGANVLTF,TRBJ2-6,NA,few,TRBV18
TGCGCCAGCAGCCTGTATTTGAGCGATACGCAGTATTTT,CASSLYLSDTQYF,TRBJ2-3,NA,NA,TRBV5-1
TGTGCCAGTAATCCGCCGAGGAACACTGAAGCTTTCTTT,CASNPPRNTEAFF,TRBJ1-1,NA,few,TRBV19
TGTGCCAGCAGGTGGCAAAACAGGGGTGGCTACACCTTC,CASRWQNRGGYTF,TRBJ1-2,TRBD1,NA,TRBV6-5
TGTGCCAGCAGCCGAGACCGTGGCGAGACCCAGTACTTC,CASSRDRGETQYF,TRBJ2-5,NA,NA,TRBV7-2
TGTGCCAGCAGCCGGCGGAGCTCCTACGAGCAGTACTTC,CASSRRSSYEQYF,TRBJ2-7,NA,few,TRBV5-6
TGTGCCTGGAGTCTCTCTGGAAACACCATATATTTT,CAWSLSGNTIYF,TRBJ1-3,NA,NA,TRBV30
TGTGCCAGCAGCTTACGGGAGGACACTGAAGCTTTCTTT,CASSLREDTEAFF,TRBJ1-1,NA,few,TRBV13
TGCAGCGTTGACAGGGTAACGAACACTGAAGCTTTCTTT,CSVDRVTNTEAFF,TRBJ1-1,NA,few,TRBV29-1
TGTGCCAGCTCACCATCAGGGGGCAATCAGCCCCAGCATTTT,CASSPSGGNQPQHF,TRBJ1-5,NA,NA,TRBV18
TGTGCCTGGAAACCCCCAGGCAGTAACTACGAGCAGTACTTC,CAWKPPGSNYEQYF,TRBJ2-7,NA,NA,TRBV30
TGCGCCAGCAGCTTGGTCCCTATCGTTTCTGGAACAGATACGCAGTATTTT,CASSLVPIVSGTDTQYF,TRBJ2-3,NA,NA,TRBV5-1
TGTGCCACCAGCAGAGATCTAGAGGAGACCCAGTACTTC,CATSRDLEETQYF,TRBJ2-5,NA,NA,TRBV15
TGTGCCAGCAGCTTAGCTGGGACTAGCGGGGGAGGAGCGGATACGCAGTATTTT,CASSLAGTSGGGADTQYF,TRBJ2-3,TRBD2,few,TRBV7-9
TGTGCCAGCAGCGCCTCCTGGGGAACCCTCTTCCACGAGCAGTACTTC,CASSASWGTLFHEQYF,TRBJ2-7,NA,NA,TRBV7-2
TGTGCCAGCAGCGTAGATCCCAGCGGGGGGGCAGATACGCAGTATTTT,CASSVDPSGGADTQYF,TRBJ2-3,TRBD2,few,TRBV9
TGTGCCAGCAGCTTGGGGGCCGGGCAGCCCGCCTACGAGCAGTACTTC,CASSLGAGQPAYEQYF,TRBJ2-7,NA,NA,TRBV5-4
TGTGCCAGTCGACGTAACAGCGGCTTAGGGGAGCTGTTTTTT,CASRRNSGLGELFF,TRBJ2-2,NA,NA,TRBV19
TGTGCCAGCAGCGCCCGGGCCTCAGGGGGGGACATTCAGTACTTC,CASSARASGGDIQYF,TRBJ2-4,NA,NA,TRBV9
TGTGCCTGGCAGGGGTTGGCGGATACGCAGTATTTT,CAWQGLADTQYF,TRBJ2-3,NA,NA,TRBV30
TGTGCCAGCACCCACCTTAGCCGGGAGTCCTACAATGAGCAGTTCTTC,CASTHLSRESYNEQFF,TRBJ2-1,NA,NA,TRBV27
TGTGCCTGGAGGATCGGGGGGTTAGCTTTCTTT,CAWRIGGLAFF,TRBJ1-1,NA,few,TRBV30
TGTGCCAGCAGCTTTTCCAGGGGAGAGACCCAGTACTTC,CASSFSRGETQYF,TRBJ2-5,NA,NA,TRBV7-2
TGTGCCAGCAGCTTAAGGACTAGCGGGGGCGGGATAGGAGAGACCCAGTACTTC,CASSLRTSGGGIGETQYF,TRBJ2-5,TRBD2,few,TRBV7-2
TGTGCCCAGGAGCGGGACTACACAGATACGCAGTATTTT,CAQERDYTDTQYF,TRBJ2-3,TRBD2,NA,TRBV7-9
TGTGCCAGCAGCGCAAGGGGGACAGGGGGCGCCTACGAGCAGTACTTC,CASSARGTGGAYEQYF,TRBJ2-7,TRBD1,NA,TRBV9
TGTGCCAGCGCTCTGGCGGGAGATACGCAGTATTTT,CASALAGDTQYF,TRBJ2-3,NA,few,TRBV18
TGTGCCAGCAGCTCAACGCCGGACAGGGGGCGTCACGAGCAGTACTTC,CASSSTPDRGRHEQYF,TRBJ2-7,TRBD1,few,TRBV27